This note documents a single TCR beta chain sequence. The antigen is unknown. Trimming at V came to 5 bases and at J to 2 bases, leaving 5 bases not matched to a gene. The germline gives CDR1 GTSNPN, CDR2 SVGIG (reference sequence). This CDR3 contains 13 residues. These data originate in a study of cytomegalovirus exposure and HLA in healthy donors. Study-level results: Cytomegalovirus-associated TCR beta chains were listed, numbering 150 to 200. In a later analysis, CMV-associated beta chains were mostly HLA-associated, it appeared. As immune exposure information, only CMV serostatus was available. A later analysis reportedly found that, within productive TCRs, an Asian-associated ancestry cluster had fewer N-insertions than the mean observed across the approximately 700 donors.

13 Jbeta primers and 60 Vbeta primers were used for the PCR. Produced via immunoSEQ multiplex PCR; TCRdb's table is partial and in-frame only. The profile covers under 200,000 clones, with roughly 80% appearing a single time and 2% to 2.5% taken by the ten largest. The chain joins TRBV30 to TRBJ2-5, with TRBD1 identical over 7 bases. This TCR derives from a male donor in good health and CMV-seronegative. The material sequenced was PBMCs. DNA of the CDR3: TGTGCCTGGGATCCGGGACAGCAAGAGACCCAGTACTTC. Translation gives CAWDPGQQETQYF.